This TCR beta chain was sequenced during a study of blood T cell repertoires in COVID-19. Study details: Samples came from the United States, Italy and Spain, spanning acute and convalescent COVID-19.

The table came from immunoSEQ multiplex PCR; TCRdb's copy has only in-frame clones and leaves some out. The data contain 200,000 to 300,000 clones, around 84% of them singletons. The germline V gene encodes CDR1 KGHSH and CDR2 LQKENI. V shed 4 bases and J 5 bases; nucleotides not matched to a gene: 6. The CDR3 is made up of 15 amino acids. Sequencing input: peripheral blood. This sequence was found in a man aged 60 to 75 with acute or convalescent COVID-19. The rearrangement links TRBV18 to TRBJ2-2; 8 bases line up with TRBD1. CDR3 amino acids: CASSLRGTGTGELFF. The DNA for the CDR3 is TGTGCCAGCTCACTTAGGGGGACAGGAACCGGGGAGCTGTTTTTT. The whole variable domain, filled in from reference TRBV18 and TRBJ2-2, reads NAGVMQNPRHLVRRRGQEARLRCSPMKGHSHVYWYRQLPEEGLKFMVYLQKENIIDESGMPKERFSAEFPKEGPSILRIQQVVRGDSAAYFCASSLRGTGTGELFFGEGSRLTVL.